One T cell receptor beta chain is described in this entry. Its antigen is undetermined. The data were taken from a study of blood T cells in healthy people across ages. A sample-barcoded 5' primer and a J-beta primer mix were used in a second PCR of roughly 7 to 11 cycles. A 12-random-nucleotide template-switch adaptor tagged each cDNA molecule. MiXCR was run by TCRdb on the 5' RACE reads, yielding one entry per CDR3 protein. The sample holds about 1,500,000 distinct CDR3 sequences; about 40% are singletons and the top ten take 7.9%. General study findings and limits: The study found more naive CD4+ cells and higher diversity in long-lived than aged donors. Unknown CMV status may confound age-related changes in expanded clones.

The sequence was obtained from a young woman in good health. The sample was blood.

CDR3 residues: CASSVSGWDYEQYF. CDR3 sequence (DNA): TGTGCCAGCAGTGTTAGTGGTTGGGACTACGAGCAGTACTTC. The rearrangement uses TRBV2 and TRBJ2-7; no clear D gene. V lost 4 bases and J 3 bases, leaving 13 bases between the germline ends. The CDR3 runs 14 residues. Germline CDR1 SNHLY, CDR2 FYNNEI.